This TCR beta chain comes out of a study of T cells in Graves' hyperthyroidism and ophthalmopathy (dated by TCRdb to the late 2010s). In terms of the full investigation: Peripheral blood samples were taken at initial diagnosis, before any treatment was given. To identify TCR V-J signatures that set the groups apart, the researchers used a discovery cohort of 100 patients, made up of approximately 43 with Graves' ophthalmopathy and 57 with stable Graves' hyperthyroidism. Prospective prediction of ophthalmopathy was tested in an independent validation cohort of some 20 hyperthyroidism patients and approximately 17 patients who later progressed to ophthalmopathy. The 75 to 100 discovery patients were randomly split 7:3 into training and test sets. In addition, the study compared T-cell repertoires in thyroid tissue and in blood from a handful of Graves' hyperthyroidism patients. After blood sampling, hyperthyroidism patients were treated with methimazole at a starting dose of 30 mg daily, and ophthalmopathy patients were treated with high-dose intravenous methylprednisolone. The paper describes TCR Vbeta CDR3 sequencing of fewer than 150 peripheral blood samples, made up of 43 ophthalmopathy patients, 70 to 75 hyperthyroidism patients and 17 progressor patients.

This clonotype has at least ten counts. Its antigen remains unidentified. The input lacks base qualities; no much larger clone sits a single base away. In the ophthalmopathy patients, disease was moderately to severely active, with a Clinical Activity Score of 3 or more, a NOSPECS grade of 4 or more, and a duration of less than 3 months. The study excluded patients with uncontrolled infections, other autoimmune diseases, pregnancy or lactation. Clinical symptoms, serum thyroxine and TRAb, thyroid ultrasound, and orbital computed tomography formed the basis for the diagnoses. Ficoll-Paque density gradient centrifugation was used to isolate PBMCs from about 9 ml of fresh peripheral blood. Total RNA was extracted with Trizol reagent, and quality was checked on an Agilent 2100 Bioanalyzer. CDR1 is given as SGHNT and CDR2 as YENEEA, both from the germline V gene. The CDR3 covers 16 residues, taking in both the cysteine and the phenylalanine. The retained sequence is limited to the CDR3, 48 bases, with the frame set at the first base. Clipping removes 5 bases from V and 3 bases from J, with 12 as the unmatched junction base count.

The TCR beta CDR3 regions were amplified from RNA transcripts. The TCR CDR3 was subjected to a first round of RT-PCR using the HTBI primer set and the Qiagen OneStep RT-PCR kit. Libraries were constructed in a second round of multiplex PCR, after which size selection and purification were performed. Paired-end sequencing of the libraries was performed with 100 bp reads on an Illumina HiSeq2000. The published analysis was carried out like this. SOAPnuke was used to process the raw data, with reads discarded if the reads contained adapters or uncalled bases, had a mean Phred below 15, or lacked an exact constant-primer or identifier match. High-quality paired reads were merged with COPE v1.2.5, and unique nucleotide sequences were defined as clonotypes. MiTCR v1.1 was used to align clonotypes to the IMGT TRBV, TRBD and TRBJ reference segments. Analysis was restricted to V-J combinations with a frequency above 0.0001, which covered just over 98% of repertoires. The TCS score was defined as the ratio of F50 (clonal expansion) to E x V (chaos), calculated using BLOSUM62-based TCRdist between CDR3 peptides within each V-J. Welch's t-statistics and random forest reduced fewer than 600 V-J features to roughly 13, which were used in a naive Bayes classifier (R e1071). Clones were called with MiXCR by TCRdb after fastp trimmed the public reads at Q25, and only in-frame beta chains were retained. CDR3 protein sequences are deduplicated, and each keeps its most common genes and DNA. TCRdb, not the original authors, processed these V and J calls. This sample has around 240,000 distinct CDR3 sequences in its table, and 16% of those were observed once. Of the sample, more than 25% is held by the ten largest clones.

What the authors observed across the whole study: Sample size was not statistically predetermined, and investigators were not blinded to group allocation. Most expanded thyroid clonotypes (frequency above 0.001) were also found in blood, which suggests that blood repertoires may mirror thyroid immune responses. During validation, the model predicted progression to ophthalmopathy a median of roughly 7.1 months ahead of onset, with almost 71% sensitivity and under 85% specificity. A 13 V-J signature model separated ophthalmopathy from stable hyperthyroidism, with approximately 87% sensitivity and around 84% specificity in cross-validation and 80%/75% in testing.

The rearranged segments are TRBV11-3 and TRBJ2-7; 8 bases in between match TRBD1. The clonotype was recovered from a woman younger than 30 with Graves' ophthalmopathy. Material: blood. The nucleotide sequence reads as follows: TGTGCCAGCAGCCCTGTTCCTGGACAGGGAATCTACGAGCAGTACTTC. Translated, it reads CASSPVPGQGIYEQYF.